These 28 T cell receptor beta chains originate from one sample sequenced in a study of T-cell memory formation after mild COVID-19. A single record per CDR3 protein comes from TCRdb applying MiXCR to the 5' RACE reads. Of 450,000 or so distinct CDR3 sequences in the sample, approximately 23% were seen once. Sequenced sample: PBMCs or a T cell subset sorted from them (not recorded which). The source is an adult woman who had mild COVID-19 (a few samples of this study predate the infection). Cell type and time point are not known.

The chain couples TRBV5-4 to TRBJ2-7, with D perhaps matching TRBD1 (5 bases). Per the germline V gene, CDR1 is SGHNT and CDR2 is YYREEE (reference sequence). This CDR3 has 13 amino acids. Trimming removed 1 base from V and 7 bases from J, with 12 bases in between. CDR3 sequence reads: CASSLRGSGEQYF. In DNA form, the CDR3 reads TGTGCCAGCAGCTTGAGGGGATCGGGTGAGCAGTACTTC.

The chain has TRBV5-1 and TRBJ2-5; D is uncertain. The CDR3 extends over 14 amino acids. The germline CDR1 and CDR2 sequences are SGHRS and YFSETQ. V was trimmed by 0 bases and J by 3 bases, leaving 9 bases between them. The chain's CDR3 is CASSLAFSEETQYF. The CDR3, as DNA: TGCGCCAGCAGCTTGGCCTTCTCTGAAGAGACCCAGTACTTC.

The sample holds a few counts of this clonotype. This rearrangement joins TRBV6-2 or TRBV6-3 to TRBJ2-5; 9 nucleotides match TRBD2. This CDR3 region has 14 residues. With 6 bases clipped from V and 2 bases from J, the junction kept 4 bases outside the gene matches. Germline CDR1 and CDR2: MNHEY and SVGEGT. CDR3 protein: CASSRSGGQETQYF. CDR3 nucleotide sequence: TGTGCCAGCAGCCGTAGCGGGGGACAAGAGACCCAGTACTTC.

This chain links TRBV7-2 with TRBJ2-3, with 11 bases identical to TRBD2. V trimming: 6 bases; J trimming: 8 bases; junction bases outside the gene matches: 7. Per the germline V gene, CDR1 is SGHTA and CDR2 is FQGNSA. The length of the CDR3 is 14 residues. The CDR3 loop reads CASRILAGDGTQYF. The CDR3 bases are TGTGCCAGCAGAATACTAGCGGGAGATGGTACGCAGTATTTT.

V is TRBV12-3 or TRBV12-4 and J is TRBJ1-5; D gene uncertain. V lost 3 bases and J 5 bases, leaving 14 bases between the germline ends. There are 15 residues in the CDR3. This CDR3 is CASSFGELRYQPQHF. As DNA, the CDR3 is TGTGCCAGCAGTTTTGGGGAACTCAGGTATCAGCCCCAGCATTTT.

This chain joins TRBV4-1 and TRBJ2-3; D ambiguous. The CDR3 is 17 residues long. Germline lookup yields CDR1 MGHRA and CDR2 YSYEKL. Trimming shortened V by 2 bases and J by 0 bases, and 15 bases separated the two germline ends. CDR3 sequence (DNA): TGCGCCAGCAGCCAATTCAGCACAACTACTAGCACAGATACGCAGTATTTT. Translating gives CASSQFSTTTSTDTQYF.

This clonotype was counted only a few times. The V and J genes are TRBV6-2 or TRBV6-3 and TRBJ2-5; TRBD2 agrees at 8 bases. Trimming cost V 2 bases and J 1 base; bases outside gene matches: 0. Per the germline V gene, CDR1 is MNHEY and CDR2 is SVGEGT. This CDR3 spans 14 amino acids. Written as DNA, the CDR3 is TGTGCCAGCAGTTACGCGGGGGGCCAAGAGACCCAGTACTTC. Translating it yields CASSYAGGQETQYF.

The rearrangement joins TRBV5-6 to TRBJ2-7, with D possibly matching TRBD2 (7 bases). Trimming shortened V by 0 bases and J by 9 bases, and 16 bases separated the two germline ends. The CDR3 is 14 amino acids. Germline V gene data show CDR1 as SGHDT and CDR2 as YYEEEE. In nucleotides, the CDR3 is TGTGCCAGCAGCTTGGAAGGGGGAGGGCTTGGGCAGTACTTC. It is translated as CASSLEGGGLGQYF.

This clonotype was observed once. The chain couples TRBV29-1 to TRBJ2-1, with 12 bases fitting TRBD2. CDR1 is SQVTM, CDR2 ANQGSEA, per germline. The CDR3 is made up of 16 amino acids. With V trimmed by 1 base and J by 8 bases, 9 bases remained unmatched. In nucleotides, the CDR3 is TGCAGCGTTGAAGGACTAGCGGGAGACCTTAGGGATGAGCAGTTCTTC. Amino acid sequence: CSVEGLAGDLRDEQFF.

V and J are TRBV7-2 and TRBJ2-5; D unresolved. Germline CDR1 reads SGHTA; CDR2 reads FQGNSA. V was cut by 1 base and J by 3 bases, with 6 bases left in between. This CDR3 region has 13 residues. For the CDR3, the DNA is TGTGCCAGCAGCTTAGGCAGCAAAGAGACCCAGTACTTC. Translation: CASSLGSKETQYF. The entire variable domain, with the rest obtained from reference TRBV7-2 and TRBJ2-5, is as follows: GAGVSQSPSNKVTEKGKDVELRCDPISGHTALYWYRQSLGQGLEFLIYFQGNSAPDKSGLPSDRFSAERTGGSVSTLTIQRTQQEDSAVYLCASSLGSKETQYFGPGTRLLVL.

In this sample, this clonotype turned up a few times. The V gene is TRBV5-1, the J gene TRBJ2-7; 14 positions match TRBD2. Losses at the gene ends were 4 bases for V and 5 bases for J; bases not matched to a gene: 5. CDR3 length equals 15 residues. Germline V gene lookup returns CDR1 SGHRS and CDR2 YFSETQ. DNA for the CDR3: TGCGCCAGCAGCCTCGGGACTAGCGGGAGCAACGAGCAGTACTTC. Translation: CASSLGTSGSNEQYF.

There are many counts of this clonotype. This chain's CDR3 is CASSLGQGASNEQFF. The CDR3 nucleotides are TGCGCCAGCAGCTTGGGCCAGGGGGCGAGTAATGAGCAGTTCTTC. The V call is TRBV5-1, the J call TRBJ2-1, with 8 bases aligning to TRBD1. Trimming removed 0 bases from V and 7 bases from J; junction bases left unmatched: 6. This CDR3 spans 15 amino acids. CDR1 is SGHRS and CDR2 is YFSETQ in the germline V gene.

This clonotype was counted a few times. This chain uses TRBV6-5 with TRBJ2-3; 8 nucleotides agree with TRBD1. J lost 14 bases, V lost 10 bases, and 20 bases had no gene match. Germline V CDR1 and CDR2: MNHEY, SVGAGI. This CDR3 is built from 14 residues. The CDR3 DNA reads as TGTGCCAACCAGGGGGCTGGGCCGGGATCGCGCCCGTATTTT. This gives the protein CANQGAGPGSRPYF.

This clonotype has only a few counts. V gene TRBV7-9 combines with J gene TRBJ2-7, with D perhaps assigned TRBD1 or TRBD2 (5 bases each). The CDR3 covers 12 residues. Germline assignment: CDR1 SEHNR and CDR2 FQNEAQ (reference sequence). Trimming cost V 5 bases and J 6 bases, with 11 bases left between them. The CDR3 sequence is CASSNGAAEQYF. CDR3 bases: TGTGCCAGCAGCAACGGGGCCGCCGAGCAGTACTTC.

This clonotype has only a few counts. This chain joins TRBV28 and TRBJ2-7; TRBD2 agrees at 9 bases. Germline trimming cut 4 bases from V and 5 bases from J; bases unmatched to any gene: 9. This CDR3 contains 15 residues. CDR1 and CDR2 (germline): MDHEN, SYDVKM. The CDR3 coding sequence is TGTGCCAGCAGTTCTCCAGGACTAGCGAGCGACGAGCAGTACTTC. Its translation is CASSSPGLASDEQYF. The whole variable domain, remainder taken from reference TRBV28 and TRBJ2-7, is DVKVTQSSRYLVKRTGEKVFLECVQDMDHENMFWYRQDPGLGLRLIYFSYDVKMKEKGDIPEGYSVSREKKERFSLILESASTNQTSMYLCASSSPGLASDEQYFGPGTRLTVT.

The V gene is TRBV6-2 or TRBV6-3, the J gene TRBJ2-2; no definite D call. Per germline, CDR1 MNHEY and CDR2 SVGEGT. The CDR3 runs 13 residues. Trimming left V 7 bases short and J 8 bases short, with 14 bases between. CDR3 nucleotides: TGTGCCAGCACGGACCGTTTTACGGGGGAGCTGTTTTTT. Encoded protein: CASTDRFTGELFF.

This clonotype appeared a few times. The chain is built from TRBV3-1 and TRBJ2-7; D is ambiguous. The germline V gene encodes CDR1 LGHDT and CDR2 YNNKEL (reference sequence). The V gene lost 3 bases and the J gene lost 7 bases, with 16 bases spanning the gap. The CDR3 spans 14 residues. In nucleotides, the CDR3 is TGTGCCAGCAGCCAGGAGTTGGGCCCCGGTGAGCAGTACTTC. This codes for CASSQELGPGEQYF.

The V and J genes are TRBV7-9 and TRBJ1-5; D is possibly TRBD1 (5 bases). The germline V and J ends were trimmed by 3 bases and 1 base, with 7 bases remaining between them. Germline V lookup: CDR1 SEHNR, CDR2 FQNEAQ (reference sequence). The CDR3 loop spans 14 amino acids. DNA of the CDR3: TGTGCCAGCAGCTTCTGGGACAGCAATCAGCCCCAGCATTTT. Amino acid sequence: CASSFWDSNQPQHF.

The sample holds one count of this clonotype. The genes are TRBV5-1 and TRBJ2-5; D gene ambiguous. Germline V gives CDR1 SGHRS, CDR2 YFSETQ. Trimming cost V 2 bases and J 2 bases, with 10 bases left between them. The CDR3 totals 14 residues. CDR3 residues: CASSFDAVQETQYF. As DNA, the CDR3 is TGCGCCAGCAGCTTTGACGCGGTACAAGAGACCCAGTACTTC.

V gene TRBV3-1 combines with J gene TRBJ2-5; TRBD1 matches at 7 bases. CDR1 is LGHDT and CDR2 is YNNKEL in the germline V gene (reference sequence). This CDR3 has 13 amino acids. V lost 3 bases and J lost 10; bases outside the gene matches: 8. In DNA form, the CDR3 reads TGTGCCAGCAGCCAGACAGGGTTGGGATTCCAGTACTTC. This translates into CASSQTGLGFQYF.

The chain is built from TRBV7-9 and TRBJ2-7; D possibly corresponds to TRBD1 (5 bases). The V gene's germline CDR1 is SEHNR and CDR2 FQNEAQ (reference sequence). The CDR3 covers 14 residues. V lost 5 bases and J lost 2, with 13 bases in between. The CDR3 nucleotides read TGTGCCAGCAGCCCACCCCCAGGGACCTACGAGCAGTACTTC. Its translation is CASSPPPGTYEQYF.

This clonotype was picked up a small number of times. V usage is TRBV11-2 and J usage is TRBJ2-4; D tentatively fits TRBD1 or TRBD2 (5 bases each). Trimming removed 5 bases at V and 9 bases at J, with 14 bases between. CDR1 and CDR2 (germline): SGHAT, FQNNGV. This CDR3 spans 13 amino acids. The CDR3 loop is CASSPGRAVIQYF. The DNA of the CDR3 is TGTGCCAGCAGCCCGGGGCGAGCAGTCATTCAGTACTTC.

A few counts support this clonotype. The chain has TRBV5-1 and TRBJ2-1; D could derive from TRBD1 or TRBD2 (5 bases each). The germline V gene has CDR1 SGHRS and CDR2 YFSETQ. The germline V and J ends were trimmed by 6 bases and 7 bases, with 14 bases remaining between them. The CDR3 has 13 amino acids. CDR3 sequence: CASKRDLPNEQFF. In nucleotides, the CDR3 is TGCGCCAGCAAACGGGACCTACCAAATGAGCAGTTCTTC.

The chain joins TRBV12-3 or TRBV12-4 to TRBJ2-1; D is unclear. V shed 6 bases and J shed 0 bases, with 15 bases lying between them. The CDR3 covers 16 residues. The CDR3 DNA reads TGTGCCAGCAGATCTCTGGAAACGAGCTCCTACAATGAGCAGTTCTTC. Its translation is CASRSLETSSYNEQFF.

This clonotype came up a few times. CDR3 coding DNA: TGTGCCAGCAGCGCGACAGCCCTGGGGCAAGAGACCCAGTACTTC. Translation gives CASSATALGQETQYF. The chain recombines TRBV9 with TRBJ2-5, with a weak D call TRBD1 (5 bases). CDR1 is SGDLS, CDR2 YYNGEE, per germline. V lost 3 bases to trimming and J lost 2 bases, with 14 bases between them. The CDR3 sequence is 15 residues long.

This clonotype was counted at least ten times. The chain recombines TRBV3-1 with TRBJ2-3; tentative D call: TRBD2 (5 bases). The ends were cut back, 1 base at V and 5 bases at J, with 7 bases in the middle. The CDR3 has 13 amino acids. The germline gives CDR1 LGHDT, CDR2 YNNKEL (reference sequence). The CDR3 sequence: CASSQGGKDTQYF. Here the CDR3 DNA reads TGTGCCAGCAGCCAAGGAGGGAAAGATACGCAGTATTTT.

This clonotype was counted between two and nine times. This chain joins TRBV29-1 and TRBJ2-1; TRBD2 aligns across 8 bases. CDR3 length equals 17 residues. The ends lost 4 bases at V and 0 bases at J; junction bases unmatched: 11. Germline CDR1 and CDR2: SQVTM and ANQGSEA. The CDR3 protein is CSVVGRASGSSYNEQFF. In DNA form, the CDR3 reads TGCAGCGTTGTGGGCAGGGCAAGCGGGAGCTCCTACAATGAGCAGTTCTTC.

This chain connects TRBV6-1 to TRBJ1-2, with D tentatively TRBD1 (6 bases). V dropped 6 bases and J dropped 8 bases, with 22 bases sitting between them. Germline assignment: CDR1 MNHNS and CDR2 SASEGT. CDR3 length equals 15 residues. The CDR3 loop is CASSNRWDIPRGYTF. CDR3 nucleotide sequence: TGTGCCAGCAGCAACAGGTGGGACATTCCGAGGGGCTACACCTTC.